Reported below is one TCR beta chain. Its target is unknown. Primed by a sample-barcoded 5' primer and a J-beta primer mix, a second PCR proceeded for 7 to 11 cycles. Each cDNA was tagged by a template-switch adaptor containing 12 random nucleotides. TCRdb passed the 5' RACE reads through MiXCR, listing each CDR3 protein once. The sample holds approximately 730,000 distinct CDR3 sequences, roughly 53% seen once. The V gene's germline CDR1 is MNHNS and CDR2 SASEGT. The J segment lost 0 bases and the V segment lost 5 bases, leaving 7 bases of the junction unmatched. This CDR3 comprises 15 residues. This sample is part of a study of blood T cells in healthy people across ages. Background on the study: Capturing about one barcoded beta molecule per two T cells was achieved by template switching.

Points from the study as a whole: It was not known whether donors were CMV positive (a possible confounder of expanded clonotype changes).

The specimen was blood. This sequence was found in an elderly man in good health. The chain employs TRBV6-1 and TRBJ2-7, with TRBD1 identical over 7 bases. CDR3: CASSKFRDSSYEQYF. DNA of the CDR3: TGTGCCAGCAGTAAGTTCCGGGACAGCTCCTACGAGCAGTACTTC.